Listed below are T cell receptor beta chains from one sample, sequenced in a study of T cell responses to AZD1222 COVID-19 vaccine. TCRdb's table, derived via immunoSEQ multiplex PCR, lists solely in-frame clones and lacks some. The sample includes more than 85,000 clones, around 81% of them seen just once. This specimen was peripheral blood, taken on day 0 of AZD1222 vaccination. The receptors here all came from an adult in good health. Both conserved end residues are part of each CDR3. A D gene is named only where the DNA matches it firmly. Size is omitted from some rows. Given values are once, few, many or a class for expanded clones.

TRBD2 TRBJ2-3 TRBV6-5 14 . TGTGCCAGCAAAGCGGGGGCCATCACAGATACGCAGTATTTT CASKAGAITDTQYF
TRBD2 TRBJ2-7 TRBV5-6 14 . TGTGCCAGCAGCTCGCCGCTAGCGGGAGACGAGCAGTACTTC CASSSPLAGDEQYF
. TRBJ1-3 TRBV7-9 17 . TGTGCCAGCAGCACCGCTCCCGGCGGGGTGTGGGGAAACACCATATATTTT CASSTAPGGVWGNTIYF
TRBD1 TRBJ2-5 TRBV13 12 . TGTGCCAGCAGGTATCGACAGGGTCCCCCCTACTTC CASRYRQGPPYF
TRBD2 TRBJ2-2 TRBV24-1 15 . TGTGCCACCAGTGGTAGCGGGGGTTTCACCGGGGAGCTGTTTTTT CATSGSGGFTGELFF
. TRBJ1-5 TRBV6-2/TRBV6-3 16 . TGTGCCAGCAGTAACTCAGGAATAGGGGCCAATCAGCCCCAGCATTTT CASSNSGIGANQPQHF
. TRBJ1-1 TRBV19 16 . TGTGCCAGTAGTATTTACGGGGGGGTCCTGAACACTGAAGCTTTCTTT CASSIYGGVLNTEAFF
TRBD1 TRBJ1-4 TRBV3-1/TRBV3-2 15 . TGTGCCAGCAGCCATGGCGACAGGGCCGGGGAAAAACTGTTTTTT CASSHGDRAGEKLFF
. TRBJ1-4 TRBV28 14 . TGTGCCAGCCGGCAGGCCCAGAGTCATGAAAAACTGTTTTTT CASRQAQSHEKLFF
. TRBJ2-3 TRBV27 16 . TGTGCCAGCAGTGTGCTAGCGTTCACTAGCACAGATACGCAGTATTTT CASSVLAFTSTDTQYF
. TRBJ2-7 TRBV9 13 . TGTGCCAGCAGCGTTTTGGAGTCGTCCGAGCAGTACTTC CASSVLESSEQYF
. TRBJ1-5 TRBV30 13 few TGTGCCTGGAGTGTTTTCGGTAATCAGCCCCAGCATTTT CAWSVFGNQPQHF
TRBD2 TRBJ2-3 TRBV6-5 15 . TGTGCCAGCAGCCTTAGCGGGAGGGCAGCAGATACGCAGTATTTT CASSLSGRAADTQYF
TRBD1 TRBJ1-1 TRBV27 15 few TGTGCCAGCAGGTATGATGGGACAGGGGGCACTGAAGCTTTCTTT CASRYDGTGGTEAFF
TRBD1 TRBJ1-2 TRBV9 15 . TGTGCCAGCAGCGTTCCGGGACAGTCTAACTATGGCTACACCTTC CASSVPGQSNYGYTF
. TRBJ1-6 TRBV4-3 18 . TGCGCCAGCAGCCAAGCCTCAGGGAGTGAATACTATAATTCACCCCTCCACTTT CASSQASGSEYYNSPLHF
. TRBJ1-2 TRBV9 16 few TGTGCCAGCAGCTCAGCGGGGGCCGATCTTAACTATGGCTACACCTTC CASSSAGADLNYGYTF
. TRBJ2-7 TRBV15 14 . TGTGCCACCAGCAGATTATCATGGCTCGACGAGCAGTACTTC CATSRLSWLDEQYF
TRBD1 TRBJ2-7 TRBV18 14 . TGTGCCAGCTCACCTGACAGGGGGCCATACGAGCAGTACTTC CASSPDRGPYEQYF
. TRBJ2-7 TRBV11-1 13 . TGTGCCAGCAGCTTAGGCCCCCTGAGGGAAGGCTACTTC CASSLGPLREGYF
. TRBJ2-5 TRBV7-2 17 few TGTGCCAGCAGCCAAATCCGCCAGCGGACCCCCCAAGAGACCCAGTACTTC CASSQIRQRTPQETQYF
. TRBJ2-1 TRBV7-2 14 . TGTGCCAGCAGACGGGGAGATCGGAACAATGAGCAGTTCTTC CASRRGDRNNEQFF
. TRBJ1-2 TRBV7-9 13 . TGTGCCAGCAGCTTAATAGGGGGCTATGGCTACACCTTC CASSLIGGYGYTF
. TRBJ2-7 TRBV24-1 15 . TGTGCCACCAGTGATCGGAGCAGCTCTATGTCCGAGCAGTACTTC CATSDRSSSMSEQYF
. TRBJ2-3 TRBV9 15 . TGTGCCAGCAGCGTGAGGGAGTCGGGCACAGATACGCAGTATTTT CASSVRESGTDTQYF
. TRBJ1-2 TRBV3-1/TRBV3-2 12 . TGTGCCAGCAGCCAAGAGGGGACCAAGGACACCTTC CASSQEGTKDTF
TRBD1 TRBJ1-2 TRBV28 15 . TGTGCCAGCAGTTTCCCAATAGGACAGGGAGGGGGCTACACCTTC CASSFPIGQGGGYTF
. TRBJ1-5 TRBV19 15 . TGTGCCAGTATCAGGGACCAGAATAGCAATCAGCCCCAGCATTTT CASIRDQNSNQPQHF
TRBD2 TRBJ2-7 TRBV9 15 . TGTGCCAGCAGCCCCCCGGGAGGGCTAGGGTACGAGCAGTACTTC CASSPPGGLGYEQYF
. TRBJ1-1 TRBV25-1 11 . TGTGCCAGCCATAAAGGAGTAAAAGCTTTCTTT CASHKGVKAFF
. TRBJ1-1 TRBV28 13 . TGTGCCAGCAGACTACAGGGAAACACTGAAGCTTTCTTT CASRLQGNTEAFF
TRBD1 TRBJ1-5 TRBV11-3 17 few TGTGCCAGCAGCTTAAAGCCGGGACAGGGCATATGGCAGCCCCAGCATTTT CASSLKPGQGIWQPQHF
. TRBJ2-2 TRBV3-1/TRBV3-2 14 few TGTGCCAGCAGCCCCGGCCACACCACCGGGGAGCTGTTTTTT CASSPGHTTGELFF
TRBD1 TRBJ1-6 TRBV5-5 14 . TGTGCCAGCAGCTTGGAACAGGGGGCTTCACCCCTCCACTTT CASSLEQGASPLHF
TRBD2 TRBJ2-7 TRBV3-1/TRBV3-2 16 . TGTGCCAGCAGCCAGAAGACTAGCCCCCCGTCCTACGAGCAGTACTTC CASSQKTSPPSYEQYF
. TRBJ1-1 TRBV19 13 . TGTGCCAGTAGTGTGGGGATGAACACTGAAGCTTTCTTT CASSVGMNTEAFF
. TRBJ1-2 TRBV12-3/TRBV12-4 13 . TGTGCCAGCAGTTTCAGGGGCCGCTATGGCTACACCTTC CASSFRGRYGYTF
. TRBJ2-5 TRBV18 12 once TGTGCCAGCTCAACGTACCAAGAGACCCAGTACTTC CASSTYQETQYF
TRBD2 TRBJ2-5 TRBV18 13 . TGTGCCAGCTCACCTGGACTAGCAGAGACCCAGTACTTC CASSPGLAETQYF
TRBD2 TRBJ2-1 TRBV5-1 15 . TGCGCCAGCAGCTTGTTAAGCGGGAGCATCCATGAGCAGTTCTTC CASSLLSGSIHEQFF
TRBD1 TRBJ2-5 TRBV9 16 . TGTGCCAGCAGCGAAAGACAGGGGGCAGGCCAAGAGACCCAGTACTTC CASSERQGAGQETQYF
. TRBJ1-3 TRBV12-3/TRBV12-4 12 . TGTGCCAGCAAGGTATATGTTGACACCATATATTTT CASKVYVDTIYF
. TRBJ1-2 TRBV5-4 14 few TGTGCCAGCAGCGGCACAGGGTTTGCCTATGGCTACACCTTC CASSGTGFAYGYTF
. TRBJ2-6 TRBV7-2 15 . TGTGCCAGCAGGGTCGGGGGCTCTGGGGCCAACGTCCTGACTTTC CASRVGGSGANVLTF
. TRBJ2-1 TRBV28 12 . TGTGCCAGCAGGAGCAGTTACAATGAGCAGTTCTTC CASRSSYNEQFF
. TRBJ2-1 TRBV7-8 13 once TGTGCCAGCAGCGTAGGGACTTACAATGAGCAGTTCTTC CASSVGTYNEQFF
. TRBJ1-4 TRBV28 15 once TGTGCCAGCAGAGAGGCCCGGGGTGGGAGAGAAAAACTGTTTTTT CASREARGGREKLFF
. TRBJ2-7 TRBV6-5 12 . TGTGCCAGCAGTATACAGGTGGACGAGCAGTACTTC CASSIQVDEQYF
TRBD2 TRBJ2-1 TRBV3-1/TRBV3-2 15 . TGTGCCAGCAGCCAAGGTACTAGCGGGAGTATTTCTAGGTTCTTC CASSQGTSGSISRFF
TRBD1 TRBJ1-5 TRBV3-1/TRBV3-2 14 . TGTGCCAGCAGCCGACAGGGGGGCAATCAGCCCCAGCATTTT CASSRQGGNQPQHF
TRBD2 TRBJ2-4 TRBV24-1 16 . TGTGCCACCAGCGACCCCTCCAGCGGGGGGGCAAACATTCAGTACTTC CATSDPSSGGANIQYF
. TRBJ2-2 TRBV6-2/TRBV6-3 14 . TGTGCCAGCAGTTATGATATCCTCACCGGGGAGCTGTTTTTT CASSYDILTGELFF
. TRBJ1-2 TRBV6-1 15 . TGTGCCAGCAGTCGTCAGGACCCGGGAGGGCATGGCTACACCTTC CASSRQDPGGHGYTF